The TCR beta chain under discussion was sequenced for a study of regulatory T cells in long-lasting Graves disease. Through Arm-PCR of CDR3 regions and iRepertoire HTBI primers, TCR beta libraries were built. TCRdb called the multiplex PCR reads again in MiXCR, with one record for every CDR3 protein. The sample contains 560,000 or so distinct CDR3 sequences, roughly 15% of which appear only once. Time point meaning: newly diagnosed GD, antithyroid drugs for less than 3 months. The TCR library was made from RNA extracted from PBMCs. The ends were cut back, 2 bases at V and 6 bases at J, with 8 bases in the middle. The CDR3 extends over 13 amino acids. Germline loops: CDR1 SGHAT, CDR2 FQDESV (reference sequence). The study, taken as a whole, reports: Accuracy might have suffered from few samples.

This clonotype appeared many times. Its antigen is currently unknown. Separately, the same data were catalogued under a study of T cells in Graves' hyperthyroidism and ophthalmopathy.

The chain joins TRBV11-1 to TRBJ2-1; D possibly corresponds to TRBD2 (6 bases). This TCR was recovered from a man younger than 35 with Graves disease. The input for sequencing was peripheral blood mononuclear cells (PBMCs), taken at new diagnosis, from a patient treated with antithyroid drugs. The CDR3, as DNA: TGTGCCAGCAGCTTAACGGGACTCAATGAGCAGTTCTTC. Amino acid sequence: CASSLTGLNEQFF.